The TCR beta chain under discussion was sequenced for a study of blood T cell repertoires in COVID-19. Some clones are missing from TCRdb's copy, which holds only in-frame ones; the method was immunoSEQ multiplex PCR. The repertoire consists of approximately 200,000 clones, with about 85% occurring once and the leading ten covering under 2.5%. This CDR3 spans 16 amino acids. The germline V gene has CDR1 SGHDN and CDR2 FVKESK. Trimming removed 1 base at V and 6 bases at J, with 18 bases between. Input material: peripheral blood. This clonotype was sampled from a man in his sixties or seventies with active or convalescent COVID-19. The genes are TRBV14 and TRBJ2-5, with a weak D call TRBD1 (6 bases). The CDR3 DNA is TGTGCCAGCAGCCAAGGATTGCAGGGGTTACTACAGACCCAGTACTTC. This gives the protein CASSQGLQGLLQTQYF.